This T cell receptor (beta chain) was captured by sequencing in a study of shared clonotypes between healthy human individuals. About the research overall: Each donor's CD4 naive and CD4 memory cells filled three plates apiece, CD8 naive two, and CD8 memory one.

Study outcomes and limitations: Estimated richness values were generally larger in naive subsets than in memory subsets.

As to this clone: The antigen is not known.

The material for each subset, its genomic DNA, was split evenly across several immunoSEQ plates. Clones were sequenced by immunoSEQ multiplex PCR, and TCRdb holds only the in-frame ones, with some missing. The sample consists of about 1 million clones, more than 75% of them appearing once. Each sample came from a Caucasian adult donor living in Nashville, Tennessee. This receptor was identified in a man aged 18 to 29 in good health. Some clones in this sample may be carry-over from other donors' samples. Sequences were obtained from memory CD4+ T cells from PBMCs. Subset defined: CD45RA-negative fraction.

The CDR3 region is CASSADRTTNEKLFF. As DNA, the CDR3 is TGTGCCAGCAGCGCCGACAGGACAACTAATGAAAAACTGTTTTTT. The chain uses TRBV7-9 and TRBJ1-4; possibly TRBD1 for D (6 bases). This CDR3 is built from 15 residues. The V end lost 5 bases, the J end lost 0 bases, and 10 bases lay between the germline ends. Germline lookup yields CDR1 SEHNR and CDR2 FQNEAQ (reference sequence).